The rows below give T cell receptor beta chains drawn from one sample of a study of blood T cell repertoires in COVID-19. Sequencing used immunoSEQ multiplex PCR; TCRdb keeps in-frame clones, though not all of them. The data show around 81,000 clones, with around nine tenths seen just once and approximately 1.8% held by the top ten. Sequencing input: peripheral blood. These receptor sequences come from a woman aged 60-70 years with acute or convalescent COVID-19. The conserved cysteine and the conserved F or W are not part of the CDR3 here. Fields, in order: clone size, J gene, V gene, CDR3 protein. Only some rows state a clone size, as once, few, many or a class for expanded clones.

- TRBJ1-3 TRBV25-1 ASSELGHSGNTIY
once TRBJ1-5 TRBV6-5 ASESFDRRNQPQH
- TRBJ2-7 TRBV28 ASSLLGGNGNYEQY
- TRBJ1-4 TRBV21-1 ASSKIDSIGNEKLF
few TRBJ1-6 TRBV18 ASSPADRANNSPLH
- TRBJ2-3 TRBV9 ASSYSQGLTDTQY
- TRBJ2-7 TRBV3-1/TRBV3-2 ASSPGQFRVY
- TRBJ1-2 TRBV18 ASSPGATGLGYGYT
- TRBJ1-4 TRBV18 ASSPLQGELF
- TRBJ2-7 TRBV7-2 ASSLDGTSEQY
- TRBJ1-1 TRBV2 ASSEWQGMNTEAF
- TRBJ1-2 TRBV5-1 ASSSDEGDDYGYT
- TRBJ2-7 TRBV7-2 ASSLGSGIYEQY
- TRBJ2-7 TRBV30 AWSRSGDSSYEQY
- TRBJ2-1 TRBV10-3 ATRLGAYNEQF
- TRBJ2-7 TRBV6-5 ASSPGQGADEQY
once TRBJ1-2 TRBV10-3 AITNPGRNYT